These 20 T cell receptor beta chains came from one sample sequenced in a study of T cell responses to AZD1222 COVID-19 vaccine. TCRdb's copy holds only in-frame clones and misses some; the assay was immunoSEQ multiplex PCR. The sample has some 130,000 clones; approximately 92% are singletons. The specimen comprised peripheral blood, sampled 28 days after the second AZD1222 dose. All receptors come from an adult who received the AZD1222 COVID-19 vaccine.

This sequence joins TRBV4-1 and TRBJ1-1; D uncertain. This CDR3 region has 15 residues. The V end was cut by 1 base, the J end by 5 bases, with 14 bases between. Germline CDR1 is MGHRA and CDR2 is YSYEKL. The CDR3 is CASSQGGGLKTEAFF. Here the CDR3 DNA reads TGCGCCAGCAGCCAAGGAGGAGGGCTAAAGACTGAAGCTTTCTTT.

The chain joins TRBV6-1 to TRBJ2-7; D is possibly TRBD1 or TRBD2 (5 bases each). Trimming removed 0 bases at V and 0 bases at J, with 18 bases between. In germline, CDR1 is MNHNS, CDR2 SASEGT. The CDR3 loop spans 18 amino acids. The CDR3 sequence is CASSEAPSRGGPSYEQYV. The CDR3 DNA follows: TGTGCCAGCAGTGAAGCCCCCTCTCGGGGCGGTCCCTCCTACGAGCAGTACGTC.

V is TRBV7-2 and J is TRBJ1-4; D is unclear. This CDR3 is built from 16 residues. The germline gives CDR1 SGHTA, CDR2 FQGNSA. Between the trimmed V and J ends, which lost 0 bases and 2 bases, there was a span of 10 bases. The chain's CDR3 is CASSLALAATNEKLFF. In nucleotides, the CDR3 is TGTGCCAGCAGCTTAGCGCTTGCGGCGACTAATGAAAAACTGTTTTTT.

This clone was recorded only once. The chain recombines TRBV9 with TRBJ2-2; 8 bases map to TRBD2. The germline V gene has CDR1 SGDLS and CDR2 YYNGEE. The CDR3 has 16 amino acids. After removal of 2 bases from V and 5 bases from J, the junction contained 8 bases not matched to a gene. CDR3 sequence reads: CASSVGREGRTGELFF. The CDR3 DNA is TGTGCCAGCAGCGTCGGCCGGGAGGGCCGTACCGGGGAGCTGTTTTTT.

The CDR3 sequence: CASSERRLAGAIEQFF. For the CDR3, the DNA is TGTGCCAGCAGTGAAAGGCGACTAGCGGGAGCAATTGAGCAGTTCTTC. The V and J genes are TRBV6-1 and TRBJ2-1, with 12 bases lining up with TRBD2. The germline gives CDR1 MNHNS, CDR2 SASEGT. The trim removed 2 bases at V and 9 bases at J, leaving 8 bases unmatched. This CDR3 is built from 16 residues.

The V call is TRBV7-9, the J call TRBJ1-2, with D perhaps TRBD1 (5 bases). The V gene lost 3 bases and the J gene lost 3 bases, with 11 bases spanning the gap. Germline assignment: CDR1 SEHNR and CDR2 FQNEAQ (reference sequence). The CDR3 is 14 amino acids. The CDR3 nucleotides are TGTGCCAGCAGCTTCGGGCAGGGAGACTATGGCTACACCTTC. Protein sequence: CASSFGQGDYGYTF. Combining the CDR3 with reference TRBV7-9 and TRBJ1-2 gives the whole variable domain DTGVSQNPRHKITKRGQNVTFRCDPISEHNRLYWYRQTLGQGPEFLTYFQNEAQLEKSRLLSDRFSAERPKGSFSTLEIQRTEQGDSAMYLCASSFGQGDYGYTFGSGTRLTVV.

Here the CDR3 DNA reads TGTGCCAGCACCCGGGCAGTTGGAAACACCATATATTTT. It specifies CASTRAVGNTIYF. J is TRBJ1-3 and V is TRBV11-3; no definite D call. The CDR3 consists of 13 residues. V lost 7 bases, J lost 3 bases, and 10 bases lay in between. Per germline, CDR1 SGHNT and CDR2 YENEEA.

The V call is TRBV6-1, the J call TRBJ1-3; 12 bases align to TRBD1. The CDR3 sequence is 18 residues long. With V trimmed by 1 base and J by 4 bases, 8 bases remained unmatched. CDR1 and CDR2 from the germline V gene are MNHNS and SASEGT. CDR3 nucleotides: TGTGCCAGCAGTGAAGAACTGGGACAGGGGGCTTCGGGAAACACCATATATTTT. It translates to CASSEELGQGASGNTIYF.

This rearrangement joins TRBV5-6 to TRBJ2-3; D is unresolved. V gave up 4 bases and J gave up 7 bases, with 19 bases separating them. CDR1 is SGHDT and CDR2 is YYEEEE in the germline V gene. The CDR3 has 15 residues. Written as DNA, the CDR3 is TGTGCCAGCAGCCACGGCGGACCGATACTGTATACGCAGTATTTT. Residues: CASSHGGPILYTQYF.

V is TRBV6-4 and J is TRBJ2-3; 9 positions agree with TRBD1. CDR1 and CDR2 from the germline V gene are MRHNA and SNTAGT. This CDR3 region has 14 residues. The V segment lost 5 bases and the J segment 6 bases; nucleotides outside the gene matches: 6. The CDR3 DNA is TGTGCCAGCAGTCCTACAGGGGGCGAGGATACGCAGTATTTT. It translates to CASSPTGGEDTQYF.

The J gene is TRBJ1-2, the V gene TRBV10-2; D remains unclear. V dropped 4 bases and J dropped 3 bases, with 9 bases sitting between them. Germline assignment: CDR1 WSHSY and CDR2 SAAADI. The CDR3 is 13 amino acids. CDR3 sequence: CASSGAADYGYTF. DNA for the CDR3: TGCGCCAGCAGTGGGGCAGCAGACTATGGCTACACCTTC.

CDR3 DNA sequence: TGTGCCAGCAGCCCGAGGACAGGGGGGACTGAAGCTTTCTTT. Translation: CASSPRTGGTEAFF. The V call is TRBV11-1, the J call TRBJ1-1, with 10 bases fitting TRBD1. Trimming removed 5 bases from V and 5 bases from J; junction bases left unmatched: 5. The CDR3 is made up of 14 amino acids. Per germline, CDR1 SGHAT and CDR2 FQDESV (reference sequence).

The chain has TRBV10-3 and TRBJ1-2; D remains unclear. Germline-derived CDR1 and CDR2 are ENHRY and SYGVKD. Trimming took off 10 bases at V and 7 bases at J, with 16 bases between the two ends. The CDR3 spans 12 residues. The CDR3 loop is CASAYPNGGYTF. In DNA, the CDR3 is TGTGCCAGCGCCTACCCCAATGGTGGCTACACCTTC.

This sequence joins TRBV19 and TRBJ2-5, with D hard to call. Germline CDR1 LNHDA, CDR2 SQIVND (reference sequence). Trimming pared 3 bases from V and 1 base from J, leaving 6 bases between. The CDR3 consists of 13 residues. The chain's CDR3 is CASSMRFQETQYF. Here the CDR3 DNA reads TGTGCCAGTAGTATGAGATTCCAAGAGACCCAGTACTTC.

The chain uses TRBV5-1 and TRBJ2-3; TRBD2 matches at 10 bases. V trimming: 4 bases; J trimming: 5 bases; junction bases outside the gene matches: 10. Germline V gives CDR1 SGHRS, CDR2 YFSETQ. This CDR3 is built from 16 residues. Written as DNA, the CDR3 is TGCGCCAGCAGCCACCTAGCGGGAGTCCCCCGAGATACGCAGTATTTT. This gives the protein CASSHLAGVPRDTQYF.

The chain joins TRBV10-2 to TRBJ2-2; TRBD2 matches 8 bases. Germline V CDR1 and CDR2: WSHSY, SAAADI. The CDR3 covers 16 residues. J lost 3 bases, V lost 6 bases, and 9 bases had no gene match. CDR3 in DNA: TGCGCCAGCAGGGAATTAGCGGGGCCGGACACCGGGGAGCTGTTTTTT. The encoded protein is CASRELAGPDTGELFF.

As to this clone: In this CDR3 the conserved last residue, phenylalanine or tryptophan, is missing, so a read error is likely. The DNA is left out, because the CDR3 cannot be placed on it with certainty; the CDR3 is given as TCRdb lists it. The chain has TRBV20-1 and TRBJ1-2. Germline V lookup: CDR1 DFQATT, CDR2 SNEGSKA (reference sequence). The CDR3 has 8 residues if both end residues are counted. The CDR3 protein is CSARAGFL.

The chain combines TRBV13 with TRBJ2-7; no firm D call. CDR3 length: 18 amino acids. The germline V and J ends were trimmed by 0 bases and 7 bases, with 25 bases remaining between them. Germline CDR1 reads PRHDT; CDR2 reads FYEKMQ (reference sequence). The CDR3 coding sequence is TGTGCCAGCAGCTTAGGCCCCACCAGGACCGGGCTTGCGAAGGAGCAGTACTTC. Translated, it gives CASSLGPTRTGLAKEQYF.

V and J are TRBV13 and TRBJ1-1; the D is unclear. There are 14 residues in the CDR3. Germline assignment: CDR1 PRHDT and CDR2 FYEKMQ (reference sequence). With 3 bases removed from V and 0 bases from J, the gap between germline ends came to 8 bases. The CDR3 reads CASSFPGVNTEAFF. In DNA, the CDR3 is TGTGCCAGCAGCTTCCCCGGCGTGAACACTGAAGCTTTCTTT.

The V and J genes are TRBV7-3 and TRBJ1-3; TRBD1 is a possible D gene (6 bases). The CDR3 consists of 15 residues. Germline CDR1 and CDR2: SGHTA and FQGTGA. Trimming stripped 2 bases from V and 2 bases from J, with 10 bases between. CDR3 sequence: CASSLSGEAGNTIYF. Written as DNA, the CDR3 is TGTGCCAGCAGCTTATCAGGGGAGGCTGGAAACACCATATATTTT.